This passage covers 23 T cell receptor beta chains from one sample sequenced in a study of cytomegalovirus exposure and HLA in healthy donors. With 60 Vbeta and 13 Jbeta primers, the PCR was carried out. Measured with immunoSEQ multiplex PCR; TCRdb has only the in-frame clones, and not every one. The sample contains about 110,000 clones, roughly 74% of which appear only once. Specimen: PBMCs. The receptor source for this set is a man aged 35-49 years in good health and CMV-seronegative.

This rearrangement joins TRBV2 to TRBJ2-5; TRBD2 aligns across 11 bases. Germline-derived CDR1 and CDR2 are SNHLY and FYNNEI. The CDR3 is made up of 15 amino acids. V shed 6 bases, J shed 2 bases, and the junction held 5 bases outside the gene matches. CDR3 loop: CASRTTSGVQETQYF. The CDR3 nucleotides read TGTGCCAGCAGGACGACTAGCGGGGTTCAAGAGACCCAGTACTTC. The complete variable domain, with remaining parts taken from reference TRBV2 and TRBJ2-5, reads EPEVTQTPSHQVTQMGQEVILRCVPISNHLYFYWYRQILGQKVEFLVSFYNNEISEKSEIFDDQFSVERPDGSNFTLKIRSTKLEDSAMYFCASRTTSGVQETQYFGPGTRLLVL.

The rearrangement links TRBV4-2 to TRBJ2-3, with 14 bases that match TRBD2. Looked up from germline, CDR1 is LGHNA and CDR2 is YNFKEQ. J was trimmed by 4 bases and V by 4 bases; bases with no gene match: 1. The CDR3 spans 15 residues. Written as DNA, the CDR3 is TGTGCCAGCAGCCCGACTAGCGGGGGGGCAGATACGCAGTATTTT. It yields the protein CASSPTSGGADTQYF.

The chain recombines TRBV18 with TRBJ2-7; 9 bases are shared with TRBD1. The CDR3 consists of 15 residues. CDR1 and CDR2 (germline): KGHSH, LQKENI. Losses at the gene ends were 2 bases for V and 1 base for J; bases not matched to a gene: 3. The CDR3 DNA is TGTGCCAGCTCACCAAGGACAGGGGCTTCCTACGAGCAGTACTTC. Residues: CASSPRTGASYEQYF.

The chain combines TRBV7-8 with TRBJ1-5; D may be TRBD1 (6 bases). Germline CDR1 SGHVS, CDR2 FQNEAQ. V lost 1 base and J lost 1, with 14 bases in between. The CDR3 has 17 amino acids. The CDR3 nucleotides are TGTGCCAGCAGCTTAGGTGGACAGTCTTCGAGCAATCAGCCCCAGCATTTT. It encodes CASSLGGQSSSNQPQHF.

The rearrangement uses TRBV20-1 and TRBJ2-1; 8 bases are a match to TRBD1. This CDR3 has 10 amino acids. V dropped 6 bases and J dropped 9; count of bases not matched to a gene: 1. Germline V gene sequence: CDR1 DFQATT, CDR2 SNEGSKA (reference sequence). The CDR3 loop is CSAGQGEQFF. The CDR3 region has the DNA TGCAGTGCCGGACAGGGTGAGCAGTTCTTC.

The CDR3 here is CASSREGETQYF. The CDR3 bases are TGTGCCAGCAGCCGCGAGGGCGAGACCCAGTACTTC. The chain recombines TRBV7-9 with TRBJ2-5; weak D call: TRBD2 (5 bases). Germline lookup yields CDR1 SEHNR and CDR2 FQNEAQ (reference sequence). The ends were cut back, 5 bases at V and 5 bases at J, with 9 bases in the middle. There are 12 residues in the CDR3. Using reference TRBV7-9 and TRBJ2-5 for the parts outside the CDR3, the full variable domain is DTGVSQNPRHKITKRGQNVTFRCDPISEHNRLYWYRQTLGQGPEFLTYFQNEAQLEKSRLLSDRFSAERPKGSFSTLEIQRTEQGDSAMYLCASSREGETQYFGPGTRLLVL.

The chain couples TRBV4-1 to TRBJ1-2, with TRBD1 matching 9 bases. The V gene end was trimmed by 1 base and the J gene end by 6 bases; junction bases not matched to a gene: 0. CDR1 is MGHRA, CDR2 YSYEKL, per germline. CDR3 size: 13 residues. The CDR3 sequence is CASSQGQGDGYTF. The CDR3 nucleotides read TGCGCCAGCAGCCAAGGACAGGGGGATGGCTACACCTTC.

The gene calls are TRBV9 and TRBJ1-3; the match to TRBD1 covers 7 bases. V was clipped by 0 bases and J by 0 bases; unmatched bases: 6. Per the germline V gene, CDR1 is SGDLS and CDR2 is YYNGEE. The CDR3 spans 17 residues. The CDR3 DNA sequence: TGTGCCAGCAGCGTAGGGAGCGAGGGGGCCTCTGGAAACACCATATATTTT. Its protein is CASSVGSEGASGNTIYF.

DNA for the CDR3: TGTGCCAGCAGCCACGGACTAGCGGGGACATCCGATACGCAGTATTTT. It yields the protein CASSHGLAGTSDTQYF. The rearrangement joins TRBV7-9 to TRBJ2-3; 12 bases agree with TRBD2. The CDR3 loop spans 16 amino acids. In germline, CDR1 is SEHNR, CDR2 FQNEAQ (reference sequence). After removal of 5 bases from V and 6 bases from J, the junction contained 9 bases not matched to a gene.

J is TRBJ2-3 and V is TRBV7-2; TRBD2 is a possible D gene (7 bases). CDR1 and CDR2 from the germline V gene are SGHTA and FQGNSA. The CDR3 totals 16 residues. V was trimmed by 7 bases and J by 1 base, leaving 18 bases between them. CDR3 in amino acids: CASTLGGGGGTDTQYF. CDR3 in DNA: TGTGCCAGCACCCTGGGGGGGGGCGGGGGCACAGATACGCAGTATTTT.

The chain uses TRBV6-5 and TRBJ2-3, with a tentative D call TRBD1 (5 bases). Germline V gives CDR1 MNHEY, CDR2 SVGAGI. The CDR3 is 14 residues long. Trimming removed 6 bases at V and 4 bases at J, with 14 bases between. This CDR3 is CASRIYEGADTQYF. CDR3 DNA sequence: TGTGCCAGCAGAATTTACGAAGGGGCAGATACGCAGTATTTT.

This sequence joins TRBV6-4 and TRBJ2-7, with TRBD1 matching over 9 bases. The V segment lost 4 bases and the J segment 0 bases; nucleotides outside the gene matches: 4. The germline CDR1 and CDR2 sequences are MRHNA and SNTAGT. The CDR3 has 15 amino acids. For the CDR3, the DNA is TGTGCCAGCAGTGTCGACAGGGGGAGCTCCTACGAGCAGTACTTC. Translating gives CASSVDRGSSYEQYF.

The chain links TRBV5-1 to TRBJ1-1; no reliable D call. Germline values: CDR1 SGHRS, CDR2 YFSETQ. This CDR3 contains 12 residues. V lost 1 base and J lost 6, with 7 bases in between. This CDR3 reads CASSLLDSEAFF. The CDR3 region has the DNA TGCGCCAGCAGCTTGTTAGATTCTGAAGCTTTCTTT.

The V gene is TRBV5-1, the J gene TRBJ2-7; D may be TRBD1 (6 bases). Trimming stripped 6 bases from V and 6 bases from J, with 19 bases between. The CDR3 is 14 amino acids. Germline CDR1 is SGHRS and CDR2 is YFSETQ. CDR3 bases: TGCGCCAGCAAGGGGGATCAGGAGTTAGGCGAGCAGTACTTC. Its translation is CASKGDQELGEQYF.

The chain uses TRBV9 and TRBJ1-1; TRBD1 matches at 10 bases. The CDR3 contains 14 residues. Germline CDR1 reads SGDLS; CDR2 reads YYNGEE. J lost 4 bases, V lost 4 bases, and 4 bases had no gene match. Written as DNA, the CDR3 is TGTGCCAGCAGCCCCCGGGACAGGGGCACTGAAGCTTTCTTT. Translation gives CASSPRDRGTEAFF.

The CDR3 nucleotides read TGCAGTGCTTCAGGGAAAGAGACCCAGTACTTC. Protein product: CSASGKETQYF. The rearrangement uses TRBV20-1 and TRBJ2-5, with TRBD1 as a possible D gene (5 bases). V lost 5 bases to trimming and J lost 3 bases, with 7 bases between them. This CDR3 spans 11 amino acids. Germline CDR1 and CDR2: DFQATT and SNEGSKA (reference sequence).

This rearrangement joins TRBV18 to TRBJ2-3; possibly TRBD1 for D (6 bases). V shed 4 bases and J shed 4 bases, with 18 bases lying between them. Germline CDR1 and CDR2: KGHSH and LQKENI. CDR3 length: 16 residues. The CDR3 sequence: CASSLSPPGAADTQYF. The CDR3 DNA reads TGTGCCAGCTCACTATCCCCCCCAGGGGCGGCAGATACGCAGTATTTT.

In this sample, this clone turned up once. The rearrangement joins TRBV5-7 to TRBJ2-6; TRBD1 matches 9 bases. TRBV5-7 is marked as an open reading frame, function uncertain. The CDR3 is made up of 18 amino acids. Trimming cost V 2 bases and J 0 bases; bases outside gene matches: 6. The CDR3 coding sequence is TGTGCCAGCAGCTTAGTGACAGGGGGTATCTCTGGGGCCAACGTCCTGACTTTC. Protein sequence: CASSLVTGGISGANVLTF.

The rearrangement links TRBV5-1 to TRBJ2-6; D is undetermined. The CDR3 sequence is 14 residues long. CDR1 is SGHRS and CDR2 is YFSETQ in the germline V gene. Trimming took off 4 bases at V and 0 bases at J, with 5 bases between the two ends. CDR3 bases: TGCGCCAGCAGCCCGTACTCTGGGGCCAACGTCCTGACTTTC. Protein sequence: CASSPYSGANVLTF.

The chain links TRBV5-1 to TRBJ2-7; 7 nucleotides agree with TRBD2. The V gene end was trimmed by 4 bases and the J gene end by 7 bases; junction bases not matched to a gene: 11. The CDR3 totals 14 residues. Germline V CDR1 and CDR2: SGHRS, YFSETQ. This chain's CDR3 is CASSVGRAAREQYF. In DNA form, the CDR3 reads TGCGCCAGCAGCGTGGGGAGGGCTGCGAGGGAGCAGTACTTC.

V is TRBV10-3 and J is TRBJ1-4; perhaps TRBD1 as D (5 bases). This CDR3 region has 16 residues. The ends were cut back, 3 bases at V and 3 bases at J, with 14 bases in the middle. Germline V CDR1 and CDR2: ENHRY, SYGVKD. The CDR3 loop reads CAISDTILRANEKLFF. The CDR3 bases are TGTGCCATCAGTGACACAATACTCAGGGCTAATGAAAAACTGTTTTTT.

This clone has just one count. The rearrangement joins TRBV2 to TRBJ2-7; 7 nucleotides match TRBD2. The length of the CDR3 is 13 residues. CDR1 is SNHLY, CDR2 FYNNEI, per germline. After removal of 6 bases from V and 1 base from J, the junction contained 3 bases not matched to a gene. CDR3 sequence (DNA): TGTGCCAGCAGGGGGGAGGGATCCTACGAGCAGTACTTC. Its translation: CASRGEGSYEQYF.

The chain has TRBV7-9 and TRBJ2-6; possibly TRBD1 for D (5 bases). V dropped 2 bases and J dropped 2 bases, with 16 bases sitting between them. The CDR3 consists of 18 residues. Germline values: CDR1 SEHNR, CDR2 FQNEAQ (reference sequence). CDR3 sequence: CASSLYRGGTAGANVLTF. CDR3 in DNA: TGTGCCAGCAGCTTATATAGGGGTGGTACGGCTGGGGCCAACGTCCTGACTTTC.